The 5 T cell receptor beta chains presented below share a single source sample, sequenced in a study of T cell changes during pregnancy in multiple sclerosis. Some clones are missing from TCRdb's copy, which holds only in-frame ones; the method was immunoSEQ multiplex PCR. The data hold about 70,000 clones, with 91% observed a single time. The sequences come from peripheral blood, collected in the first trimester of pregnancy. These receptors were taken from a female donor with multiple sclerosis, enrolled in a pregnancy study.

This clone was counted once. V and J are TRBV4-1 and TRBJ1-4, with 12 nucleotides matching TRBD1. The trim removed 0 bases at V and 7 bases at J, leaving 6 bases unmatched. The CDR3 consists of 17 residues. Germline V gene lookup returns CDR1 MGHRA and CDR2 YSYEKL. The CDR3 spells CASSQEGTGGAGEKLFF. The CDR3 DNA sequence: TGCGCCAGCAGCCAAGAGGGGACAGGGGGCGCGGGTGAAAAACTGTTTTTT.

The DNA of the CDR3 is TGTGCCAGTAGTCTTCCGGGACTCGGCACTGAAGCTTTCTTT. It specifies CASSLPGLGTEAFF. The gene calls are TRBV19 and TRBJ1-1, with D maybe TRBD1 (5 bases). V was cut by 5 bases and J by 4 bases, with 14 bases left in between. Germline CDR1 and CDR2: LNHDA and SQIVND (reference sequence). CDR3 length: 14 amino acids.

The chain uses TRBV7-2 and TRBJ2-3; the match to TRBD1 covers 12 bases. The trim removed 0 bases at V and 6 bases at J, leaving 19 bases unmatched. The CDR3 has 21 residues. In germline, CDR1 is SGHTA, CDR2 FQGNSA. CDR3 DNA sequence: TGTGCCAGCAGCTTAGCGTTTAGTAGGCTCTCGGGACAGGGGGCGCGGGATACGCAGTATTTT. Residues: CASSLAFSRLSGQGARDTQYF.

The chain links TRBV5-1 to TRBJ2-1; 7 bases align to TRBD1. The J segment lost 8 bases and the V segment lost 7 bases, leaving 12 bases of the junction unmatched. CDR3 length: 14 amino acids. CDR1 SGHRS and CDR2 YFSETQ come from the germline V gene. CDR3 nucleotides: TGCGCCAGCGGGGAGACAGGGTCTCCCGATGAGCAGTTCTTC. Residues: CASGETGSPDEQFF.

This clone showed up just a few times. V is TRBV30 and J is TRBJ1-4, with D possibly TRBD1 on 5 matching bases. The CDR3 consists of 13 residues. Germline CDR1 and CDR2: GTSNPN and SVGIG (reference sequence). V was shortened by 7 bases and J by 6 bases, with 15 bases between the two germline ends. The CDR3 sequence is CAFRQRLDEKLFF. CDR3 DNA: TGTGCCTTCAGACAGCGCCTAGATGAAAAACTGTTTTTT.